The source of this T cell receptor (beta chain) is a study of identical twins. This clonotype was observed a few times. What it binds is unknown. General study points: Out-of-frame alpha sequences common to twins exhibited a surplus of low generation probability. Zero-insertion analyses might be partly confounded by invariant T cells like MAIT and iNKT.

It was template switching that added a universal primer site, and there were unique molecular identifiers on the cDNA. Each CDR3 protein is one row after TCRdb ran MiXCR on the 5' RACE reads. The profile shows approximately 470,000 distinct CDR3 sequences, approximately 14% of them singletons. The V and J ends lost 4 bases and 12 bases respectively, with 12 bases between them. In germline, CDR1 is SGHDN, CDR2 FVKESK. This CDR3 region has 11 residues. This sample also appeared in a second study, on yellow fever vaccine responses in identical twins. That report notes: Each twin's T cell response to the vaccine was reported to look partly convergent and partly personalized.

This TCR derives from a woman younger than 35 in good health. The chain couples TRBV14 to TRBJ2-5; D may be TRBD1 or TRBD2 (7 bases each). The specimen was CD4+ T cells sorted from blood. CDR3 bases: TGTGCCAGCAGCCCACAGGGGAGGGAGTACTTC. Its protein product is CASSPQGREYF.